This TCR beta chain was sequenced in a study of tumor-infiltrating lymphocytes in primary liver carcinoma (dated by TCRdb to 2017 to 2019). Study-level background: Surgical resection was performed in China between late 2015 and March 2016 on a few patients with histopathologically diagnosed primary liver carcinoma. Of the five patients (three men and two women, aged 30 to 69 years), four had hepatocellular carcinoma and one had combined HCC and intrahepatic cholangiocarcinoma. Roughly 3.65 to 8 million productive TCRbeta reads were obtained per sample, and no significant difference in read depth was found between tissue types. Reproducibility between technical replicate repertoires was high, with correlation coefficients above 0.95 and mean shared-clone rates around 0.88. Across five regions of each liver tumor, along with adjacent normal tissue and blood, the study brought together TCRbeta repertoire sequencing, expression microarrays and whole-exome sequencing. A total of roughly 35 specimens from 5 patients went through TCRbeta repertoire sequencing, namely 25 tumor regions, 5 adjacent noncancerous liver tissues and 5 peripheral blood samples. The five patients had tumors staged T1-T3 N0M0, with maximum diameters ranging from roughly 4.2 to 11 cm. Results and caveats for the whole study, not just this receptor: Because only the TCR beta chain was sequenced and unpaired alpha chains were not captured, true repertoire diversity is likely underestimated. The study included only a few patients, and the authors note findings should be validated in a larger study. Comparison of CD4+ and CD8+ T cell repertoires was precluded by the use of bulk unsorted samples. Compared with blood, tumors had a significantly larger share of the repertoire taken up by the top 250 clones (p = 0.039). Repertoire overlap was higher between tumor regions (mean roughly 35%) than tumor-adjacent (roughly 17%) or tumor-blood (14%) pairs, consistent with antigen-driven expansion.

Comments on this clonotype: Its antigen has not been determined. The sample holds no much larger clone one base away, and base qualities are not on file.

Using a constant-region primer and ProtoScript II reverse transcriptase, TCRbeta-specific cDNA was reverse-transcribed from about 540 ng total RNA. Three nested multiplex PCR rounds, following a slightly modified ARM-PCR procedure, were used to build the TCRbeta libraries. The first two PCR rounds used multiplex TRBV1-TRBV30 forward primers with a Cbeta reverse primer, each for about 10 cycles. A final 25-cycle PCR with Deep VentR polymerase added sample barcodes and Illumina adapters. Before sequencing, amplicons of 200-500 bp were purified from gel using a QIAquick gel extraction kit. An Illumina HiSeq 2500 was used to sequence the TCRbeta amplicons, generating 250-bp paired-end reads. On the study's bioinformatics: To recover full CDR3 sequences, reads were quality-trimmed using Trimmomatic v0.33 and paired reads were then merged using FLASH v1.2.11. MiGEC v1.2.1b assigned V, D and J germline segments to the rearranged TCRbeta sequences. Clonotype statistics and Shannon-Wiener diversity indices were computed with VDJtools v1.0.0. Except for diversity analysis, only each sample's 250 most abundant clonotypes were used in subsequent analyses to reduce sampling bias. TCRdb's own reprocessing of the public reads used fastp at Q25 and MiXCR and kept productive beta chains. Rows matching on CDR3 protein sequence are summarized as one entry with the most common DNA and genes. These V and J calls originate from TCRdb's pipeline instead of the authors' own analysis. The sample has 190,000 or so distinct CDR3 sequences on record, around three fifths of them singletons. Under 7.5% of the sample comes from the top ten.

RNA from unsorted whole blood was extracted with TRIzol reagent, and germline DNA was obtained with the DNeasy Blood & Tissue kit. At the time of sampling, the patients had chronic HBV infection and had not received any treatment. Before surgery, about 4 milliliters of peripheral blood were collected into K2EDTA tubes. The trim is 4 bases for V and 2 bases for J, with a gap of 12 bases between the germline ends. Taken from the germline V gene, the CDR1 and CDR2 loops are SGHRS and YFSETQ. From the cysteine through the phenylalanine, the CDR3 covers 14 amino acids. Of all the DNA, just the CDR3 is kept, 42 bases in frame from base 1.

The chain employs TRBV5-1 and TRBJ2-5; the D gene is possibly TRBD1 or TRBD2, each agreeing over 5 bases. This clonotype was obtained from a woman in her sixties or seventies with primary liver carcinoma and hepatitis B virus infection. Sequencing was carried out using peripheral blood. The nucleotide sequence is TGCGCCAGCAGCGCCAGGGACGGACAAGAGACCCAGTACTTC. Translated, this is CASSARDGQETQYF.